What follows describes a single T cell receptor beta chain. The data are from a study of blood T cell repertoires in COVID-19. Study information: The study drew acute and convalescent COVID-19 samples from the United States, Italy and Spain. Nucleic acid was either cDNA or gDNA, and it came from T cells, B-cell-depleted T cells, or PBMCs.

As processed by the authors: For nucleated cells, counts were estimated from reference gene primer amplification. The data were produced by immunoSEQ multiplex PCR, yet TCRdb's version contains in-frame clones alone and is incomplete. V, J and clone size reflect that table, while D and trimming were determined from the DNA. The repertoire holds about 200,000 clones, with roughly 80% as singletons. Seattle-derived patients entered the study during active infection and were followed longitudinally. CDR1 and CDR2 (germline): SGHTA, FQGNSA. The CDR3 consists of 17 residues. After removal of 1 base from V and 4 bases from J, the junction contained 10 bases not matched to a gene.

The chain is built from TRBV7-2 and TRBJ2-7; TRBD2 matches at 10 bases. Sequenced input: peripheral blood. The sequence derives from a woman aged 80 or over with COVID-19, enrolled during active disease. The CDR3 sequence is CASSLGLAGASGYEQYF. As DNA, the CDR3 is TGTGCCAGCAGCTTAGGCCTAGCGGGAGCTAGTGGGTACGAGCAGTACTTC.